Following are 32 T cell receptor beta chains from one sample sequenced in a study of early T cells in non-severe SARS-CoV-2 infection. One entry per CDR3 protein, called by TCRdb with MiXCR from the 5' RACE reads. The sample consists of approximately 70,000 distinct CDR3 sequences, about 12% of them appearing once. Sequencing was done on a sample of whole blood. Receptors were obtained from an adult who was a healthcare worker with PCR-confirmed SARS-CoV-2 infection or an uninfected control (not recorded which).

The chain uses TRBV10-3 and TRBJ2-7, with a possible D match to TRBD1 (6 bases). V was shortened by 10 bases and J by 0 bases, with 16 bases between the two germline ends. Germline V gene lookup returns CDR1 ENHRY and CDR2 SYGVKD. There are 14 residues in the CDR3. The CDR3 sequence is CATSDSRSSYEQYF. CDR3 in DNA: TGTGCCACCTCGGACAGTCGTAGCTCCTACGAGCAGTACTTC.

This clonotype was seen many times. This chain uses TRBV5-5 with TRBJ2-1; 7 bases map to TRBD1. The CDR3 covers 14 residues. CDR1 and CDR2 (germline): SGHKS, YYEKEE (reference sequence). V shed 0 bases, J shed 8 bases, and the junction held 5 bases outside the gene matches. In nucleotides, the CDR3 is TGTGCCAGCAGCTTGGCCACAGGGGTCCATGAGCAGTTCTTC. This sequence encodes CASSLATGVHEQFF.

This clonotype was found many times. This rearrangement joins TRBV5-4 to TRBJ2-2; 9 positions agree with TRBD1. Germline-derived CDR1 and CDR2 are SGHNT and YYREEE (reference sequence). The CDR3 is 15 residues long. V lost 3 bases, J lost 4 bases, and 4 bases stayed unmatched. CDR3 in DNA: TGTGCCAGCAGCTGGCAACAGGGGGCCACCGGGGAGCTGTTTTTT. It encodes CASSWQQGATGELFF.

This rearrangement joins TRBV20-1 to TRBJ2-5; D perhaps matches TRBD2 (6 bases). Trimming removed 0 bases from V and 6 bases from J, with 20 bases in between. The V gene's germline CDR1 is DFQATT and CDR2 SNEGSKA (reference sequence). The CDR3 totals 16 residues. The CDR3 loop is CSARDLGEASLQTQYF. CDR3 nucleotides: TGCAGTGCTAGAGATCTTGGGGAGGCCTCTCTCCAGACCCAGTACTTC.

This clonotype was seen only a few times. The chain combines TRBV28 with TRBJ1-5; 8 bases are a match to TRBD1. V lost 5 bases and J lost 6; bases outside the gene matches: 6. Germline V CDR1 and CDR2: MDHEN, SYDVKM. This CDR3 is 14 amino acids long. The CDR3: CASSRGQGTQPQHF. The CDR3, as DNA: TGTGCCAGCAGTCGCGGACAGGGAACTCAGCCCCAGCATTTT.

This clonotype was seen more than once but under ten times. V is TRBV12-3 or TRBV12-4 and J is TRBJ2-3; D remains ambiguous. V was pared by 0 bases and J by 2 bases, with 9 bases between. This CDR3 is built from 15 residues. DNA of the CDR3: TGTGCCAGCAGTTTAGCTCAGCGTTTCACAGATACGCAGTATTTT. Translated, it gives CASSLAQRFTDTQYF.

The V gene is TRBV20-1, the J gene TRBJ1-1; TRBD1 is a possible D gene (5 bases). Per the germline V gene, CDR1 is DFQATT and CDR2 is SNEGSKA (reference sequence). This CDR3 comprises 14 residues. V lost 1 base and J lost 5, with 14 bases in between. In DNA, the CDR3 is TGCAGTGCTAGAGGGGGGGGTATAAGAACTGAAGCTTTCTTT. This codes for CSARGGGIRTEAFF.

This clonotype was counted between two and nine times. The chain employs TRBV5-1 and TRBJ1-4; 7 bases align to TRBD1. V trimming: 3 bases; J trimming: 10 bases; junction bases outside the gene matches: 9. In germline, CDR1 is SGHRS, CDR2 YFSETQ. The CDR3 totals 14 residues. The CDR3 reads CASSSQGLFGKLFF. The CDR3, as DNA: TGCGCCAGCAGCTCACAGGGGCTTTTCGGAAAACTGTTTTTT. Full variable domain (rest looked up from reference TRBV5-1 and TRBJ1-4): KAGVTQTPRYLIKTRGQQVTLSCSPISGHRSVSWYQQTPGQGLQFLFEYFSETQRNKGNFPGRFSGRQFSNSRSEMNVSTLELGDSALYLCASSSQGLFGKLFFGSGTQLSVL.

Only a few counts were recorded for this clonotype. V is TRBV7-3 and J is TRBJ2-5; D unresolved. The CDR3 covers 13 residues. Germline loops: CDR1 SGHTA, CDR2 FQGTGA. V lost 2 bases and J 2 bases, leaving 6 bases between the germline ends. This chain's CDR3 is CASSLSVQETQYF. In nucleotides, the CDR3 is TGTGCCAGCAGCTTATCAGTTCAAGAGACCCAGTACTTC.

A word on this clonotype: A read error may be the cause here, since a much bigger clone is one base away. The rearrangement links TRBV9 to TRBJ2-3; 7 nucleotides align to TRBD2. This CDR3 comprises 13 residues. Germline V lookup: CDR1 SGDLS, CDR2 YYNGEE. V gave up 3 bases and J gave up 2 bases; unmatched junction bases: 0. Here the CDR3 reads CASSGDYTDTQYF. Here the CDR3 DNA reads TGTGCCAGCAGCGGGGACTACACAGATACGCAGTATTTT.

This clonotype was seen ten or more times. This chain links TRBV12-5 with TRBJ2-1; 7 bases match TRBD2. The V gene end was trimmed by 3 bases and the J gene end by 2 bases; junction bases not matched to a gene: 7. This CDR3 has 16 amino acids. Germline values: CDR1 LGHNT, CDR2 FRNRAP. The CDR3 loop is CASGFAKRGPYNEQFF. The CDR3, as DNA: TGTGCTAGTGGTTTCGCTAAGCGGGGCCCCTACAATGAGCAGTTCTTC.

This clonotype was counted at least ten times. CDR3 in DNA: TGTGCCAGCTCACCACAAGATACGCAGTATTTT. Translating it yields CASSPQDTQYF. This chain connects TRBV18 to TRBJ2-3, with D hard to call. Trimming pared 1 base from V and 5 bases from J, leaving 1 base between. This CDR3 has 11 amino acids. Germline assignment: CDR1 KGHSH and CDR2 LQKENI.

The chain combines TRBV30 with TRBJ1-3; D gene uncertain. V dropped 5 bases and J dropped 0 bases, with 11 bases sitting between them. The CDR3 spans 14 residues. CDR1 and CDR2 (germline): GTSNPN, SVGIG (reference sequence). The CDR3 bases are TGTGCCTGGGCACCTGGTTACTCTGGAAACACCATATATTTT. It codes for CAWAPGYSGNTIYF.

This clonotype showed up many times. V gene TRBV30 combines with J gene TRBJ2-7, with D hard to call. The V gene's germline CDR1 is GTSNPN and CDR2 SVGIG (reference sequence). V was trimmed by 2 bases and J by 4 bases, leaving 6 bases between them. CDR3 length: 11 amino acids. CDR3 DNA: TGTGCCTGGAGTACCTCTTACGAGCAGTACTTC. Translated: CAWSTSYEQYF.

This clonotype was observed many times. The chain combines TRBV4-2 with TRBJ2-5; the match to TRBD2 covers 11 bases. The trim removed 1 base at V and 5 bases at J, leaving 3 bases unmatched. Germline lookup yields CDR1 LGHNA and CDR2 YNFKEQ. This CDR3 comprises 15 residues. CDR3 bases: TGTGCCAGCAGCCAAGTAGCGGGGGGGCCTGAGACCCAGTACTTC. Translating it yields CASSQVAGGPETQYF.

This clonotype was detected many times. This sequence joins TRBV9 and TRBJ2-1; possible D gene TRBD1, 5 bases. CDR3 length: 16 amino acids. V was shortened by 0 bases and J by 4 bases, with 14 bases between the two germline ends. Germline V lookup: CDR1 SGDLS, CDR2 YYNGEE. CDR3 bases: TGTGCCAGCAGCGTAGAAGGGGTAGGGGTGTACAATGAGCAGTTCTTC. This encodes CASSVEGVGVYNEQFF.

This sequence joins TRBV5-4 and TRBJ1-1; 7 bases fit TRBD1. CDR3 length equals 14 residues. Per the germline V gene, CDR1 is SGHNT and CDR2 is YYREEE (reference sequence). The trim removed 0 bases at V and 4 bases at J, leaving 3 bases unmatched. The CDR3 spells CASSLAGTATEAFF. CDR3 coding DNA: TGTGCCAGCAGCTTGGCCGGGACAGCCACTGAAGCTTTCTTT.

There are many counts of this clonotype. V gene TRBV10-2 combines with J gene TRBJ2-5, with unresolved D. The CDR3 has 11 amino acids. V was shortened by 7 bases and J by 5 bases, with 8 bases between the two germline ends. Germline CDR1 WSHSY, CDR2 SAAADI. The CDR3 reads CASTSSETQYF. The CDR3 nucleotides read TGCGCCAGCACGAGTTCGGAGACCCAGTACTTC.

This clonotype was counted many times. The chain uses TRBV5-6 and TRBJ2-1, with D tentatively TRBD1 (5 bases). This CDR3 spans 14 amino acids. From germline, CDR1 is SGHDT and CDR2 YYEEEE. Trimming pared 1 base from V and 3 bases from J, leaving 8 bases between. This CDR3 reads CASSLTRVYNEQFF. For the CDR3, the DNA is TGTGCCAGCAGCTTGACCAGGGTCTACAATGAGCAGTTCTTC.

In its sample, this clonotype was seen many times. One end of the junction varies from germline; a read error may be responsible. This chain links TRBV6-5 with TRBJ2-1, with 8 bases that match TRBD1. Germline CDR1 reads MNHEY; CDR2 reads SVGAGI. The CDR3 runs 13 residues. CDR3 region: CASSFPGGRTVVF. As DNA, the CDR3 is TGTGCCAGCAGTTTTCCAGGGGGCAGAACAGTGGTCTTC.

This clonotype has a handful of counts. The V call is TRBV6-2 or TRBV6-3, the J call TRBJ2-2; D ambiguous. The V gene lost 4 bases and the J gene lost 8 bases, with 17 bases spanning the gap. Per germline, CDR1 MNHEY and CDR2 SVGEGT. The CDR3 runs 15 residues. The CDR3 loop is CASSSSGSLAGELFF. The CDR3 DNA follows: TGTGCCAGCAGTTCCTCCGGGTCATTGGCAGGGGAGCTGTTTTTT.

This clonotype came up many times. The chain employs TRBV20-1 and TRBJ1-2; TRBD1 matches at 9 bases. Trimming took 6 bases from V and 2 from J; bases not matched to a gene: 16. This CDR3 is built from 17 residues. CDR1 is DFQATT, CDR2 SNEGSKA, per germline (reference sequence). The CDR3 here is CSATLSTTGGPNYGYTF. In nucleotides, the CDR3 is TGCAGTGCCACTTTGTCGACCACAGGGGGCCCCAACTATGGCTACACCTTC.

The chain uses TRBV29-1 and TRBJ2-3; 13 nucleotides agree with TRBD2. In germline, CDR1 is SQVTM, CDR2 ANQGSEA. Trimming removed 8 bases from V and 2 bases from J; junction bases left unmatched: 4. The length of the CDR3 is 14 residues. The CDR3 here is CSTSGRENTDTQYF. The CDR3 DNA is TGCAGCACTAGCGGGAGGGAAAACACAGATACGCAGTATTTT.

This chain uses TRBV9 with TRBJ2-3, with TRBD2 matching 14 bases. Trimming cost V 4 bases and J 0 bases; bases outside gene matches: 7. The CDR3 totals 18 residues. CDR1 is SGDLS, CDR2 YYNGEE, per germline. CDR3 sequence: CASSPRTSGGLSTDTQYF. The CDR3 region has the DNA TGTGCCAGCAGCCCACGGACTAGCGGGGGGTTAAGCACAGATACGCAGTATTTT.

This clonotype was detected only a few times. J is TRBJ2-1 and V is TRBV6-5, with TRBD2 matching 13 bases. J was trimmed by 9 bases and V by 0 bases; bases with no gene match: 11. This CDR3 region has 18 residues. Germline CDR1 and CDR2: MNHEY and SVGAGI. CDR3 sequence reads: CASSYSGLAGVPTGEQFF. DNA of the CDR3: TGTGCCAGCAGTTACTCCGGACTAGCGGGAGTCCCCACCGGTGAGCAGTTCTTC.

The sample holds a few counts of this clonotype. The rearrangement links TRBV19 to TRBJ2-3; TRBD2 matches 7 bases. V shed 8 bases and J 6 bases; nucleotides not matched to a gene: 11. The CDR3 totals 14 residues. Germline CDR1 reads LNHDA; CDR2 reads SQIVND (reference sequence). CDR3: CASGISGADDTQYF. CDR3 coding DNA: TGTGCCAGTGGAATCAGCGGGGCTGACGATACGCAGTATTTT.

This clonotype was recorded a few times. The CDR3 coding sequence is TGTGCCAGCAGAAGTTCCCCGGGTAGGGGCACAGATACGCAGTATTTT. Amino acids: CASRSSPGRGTDTQYF. The V call is TRBV12-3 or TRBV12-4, the J call TRBJ2-3; D is ambiguous. This CDR3 comprises 16 residues. V was shortened by 6 bases and J by 1 base, with 17 bases between the two germline ends.

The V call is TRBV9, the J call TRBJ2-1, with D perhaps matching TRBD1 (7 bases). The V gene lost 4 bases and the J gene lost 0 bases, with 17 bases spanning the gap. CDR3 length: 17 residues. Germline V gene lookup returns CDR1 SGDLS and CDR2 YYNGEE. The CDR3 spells CASSLSTGRSSYNEQFF. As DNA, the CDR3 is TGTGCCAGCAGCCTTTCGACAGGGAGGAGCTCCTACAATGAGCAGTTCTTC.

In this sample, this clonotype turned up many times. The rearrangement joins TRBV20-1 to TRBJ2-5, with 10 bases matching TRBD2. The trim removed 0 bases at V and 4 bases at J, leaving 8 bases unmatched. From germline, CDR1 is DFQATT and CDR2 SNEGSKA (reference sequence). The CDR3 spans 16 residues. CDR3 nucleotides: TGCAGTGCTAGAGATGTGAGCGGGGGGGCCGGAGAGACCCAGTACTTC. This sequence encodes CSARDVSGGAGETQYF.

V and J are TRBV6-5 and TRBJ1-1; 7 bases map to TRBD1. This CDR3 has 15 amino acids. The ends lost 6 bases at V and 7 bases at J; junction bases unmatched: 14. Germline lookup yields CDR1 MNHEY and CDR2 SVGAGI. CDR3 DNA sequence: TGTGCCAGCAGGAGGGGGCGACTAACCTTTGGTGAAGCTTTCTTT. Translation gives CASRRGRLTFGEAFF.

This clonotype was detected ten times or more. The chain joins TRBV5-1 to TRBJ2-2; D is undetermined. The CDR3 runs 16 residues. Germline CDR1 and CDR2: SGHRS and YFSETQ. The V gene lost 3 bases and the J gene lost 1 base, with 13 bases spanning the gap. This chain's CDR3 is CASSYNNVLNTGELFF. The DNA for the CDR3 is TGCGCCAGCAGCTACAACAATGTCTTGAACACCGGGGAGCTGTTTTTT.

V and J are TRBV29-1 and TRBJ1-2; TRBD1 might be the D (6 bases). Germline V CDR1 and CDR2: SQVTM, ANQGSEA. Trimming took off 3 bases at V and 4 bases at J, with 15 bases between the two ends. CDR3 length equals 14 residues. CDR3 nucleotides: TGCAGCGTTGAGGAACAGGGCAACGTCTATGGCTACACCTTC. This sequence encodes CSVEEQGNVYGYTF.